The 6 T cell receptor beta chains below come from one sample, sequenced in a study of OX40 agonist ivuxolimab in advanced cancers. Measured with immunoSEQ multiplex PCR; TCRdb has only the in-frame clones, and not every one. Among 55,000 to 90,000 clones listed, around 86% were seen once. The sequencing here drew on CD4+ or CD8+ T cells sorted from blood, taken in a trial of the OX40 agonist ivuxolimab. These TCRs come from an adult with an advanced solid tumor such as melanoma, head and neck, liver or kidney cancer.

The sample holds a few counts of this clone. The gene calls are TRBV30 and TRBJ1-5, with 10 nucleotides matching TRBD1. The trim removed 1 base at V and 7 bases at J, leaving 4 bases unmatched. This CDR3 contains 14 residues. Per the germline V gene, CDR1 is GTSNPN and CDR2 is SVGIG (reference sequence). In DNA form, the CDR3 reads TGTGCCTGGAGTGGGGACAGGGGAAGCCAGCCCCAGCATTTT. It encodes CAWSGDRGSQPQHF.

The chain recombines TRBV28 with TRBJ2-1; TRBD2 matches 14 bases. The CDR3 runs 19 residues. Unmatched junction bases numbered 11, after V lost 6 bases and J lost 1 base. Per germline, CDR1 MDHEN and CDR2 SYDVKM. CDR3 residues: CASRNRGLAGVTSYNEQFF. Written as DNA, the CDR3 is TGTGCCAGCAGAAACCGGGGACTAGCGGGAGTTACTTCCTACAATGAGCAGTTCTTC.

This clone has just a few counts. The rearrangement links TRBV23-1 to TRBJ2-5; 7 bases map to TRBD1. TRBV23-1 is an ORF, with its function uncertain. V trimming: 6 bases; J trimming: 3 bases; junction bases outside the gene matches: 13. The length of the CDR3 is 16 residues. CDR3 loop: CASRHGTDPRKETQYF. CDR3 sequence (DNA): TGCGCCAGCAGGCACGGGACAGACCCAAGGAAAGAGACCCAGTACTTC.

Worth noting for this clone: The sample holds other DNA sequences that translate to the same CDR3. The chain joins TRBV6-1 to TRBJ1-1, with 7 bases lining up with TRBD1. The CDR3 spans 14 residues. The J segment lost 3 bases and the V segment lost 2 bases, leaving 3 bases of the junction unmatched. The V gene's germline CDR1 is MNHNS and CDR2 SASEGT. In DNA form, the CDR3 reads TGTGCCAGCAGTGAACCGGGACAGTACACTGAAGCTTTCTTT. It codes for CASSEPGQYTEAFF.

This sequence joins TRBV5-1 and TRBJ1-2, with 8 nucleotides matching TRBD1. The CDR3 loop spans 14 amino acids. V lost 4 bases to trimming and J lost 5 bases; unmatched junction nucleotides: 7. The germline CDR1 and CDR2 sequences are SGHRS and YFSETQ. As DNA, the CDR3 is TGCGCCAGCAGCAGCGGACAGGGTTCATATGGCTACACCTTC. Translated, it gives CASSSGQGSYGYTF.

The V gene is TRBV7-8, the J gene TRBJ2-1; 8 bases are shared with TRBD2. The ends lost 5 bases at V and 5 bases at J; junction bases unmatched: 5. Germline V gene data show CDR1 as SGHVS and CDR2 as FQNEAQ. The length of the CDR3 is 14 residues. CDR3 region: CASSRREDNNEQFF. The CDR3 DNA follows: TGTGCCAGCAGCCGGCGGGAGGACAACAATGAGCAGTTCTTC. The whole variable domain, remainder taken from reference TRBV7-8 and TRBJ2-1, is GAGVSQSPRYKVAKRGQDVALRCDPISGHVSLFWYQQALGQGPEFLTYFQNEAQLDKSGLPSDRFFAERPEGSVSTLKIQRTQQEDSAVYLCASSRREDNNEQFFGPGTRLTVL.